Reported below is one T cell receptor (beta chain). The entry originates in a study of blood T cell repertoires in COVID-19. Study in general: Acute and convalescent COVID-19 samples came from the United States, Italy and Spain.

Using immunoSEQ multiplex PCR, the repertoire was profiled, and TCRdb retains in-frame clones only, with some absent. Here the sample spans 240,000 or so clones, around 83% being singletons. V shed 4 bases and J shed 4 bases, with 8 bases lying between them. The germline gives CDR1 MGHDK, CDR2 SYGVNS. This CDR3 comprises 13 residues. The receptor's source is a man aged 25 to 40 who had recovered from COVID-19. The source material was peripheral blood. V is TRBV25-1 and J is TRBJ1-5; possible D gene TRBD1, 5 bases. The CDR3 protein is CASSGQGNQPQHF. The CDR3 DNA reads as TGTGCCAGCAGTGGGCAGGGAAATCAGCCCCAGCATTTT.